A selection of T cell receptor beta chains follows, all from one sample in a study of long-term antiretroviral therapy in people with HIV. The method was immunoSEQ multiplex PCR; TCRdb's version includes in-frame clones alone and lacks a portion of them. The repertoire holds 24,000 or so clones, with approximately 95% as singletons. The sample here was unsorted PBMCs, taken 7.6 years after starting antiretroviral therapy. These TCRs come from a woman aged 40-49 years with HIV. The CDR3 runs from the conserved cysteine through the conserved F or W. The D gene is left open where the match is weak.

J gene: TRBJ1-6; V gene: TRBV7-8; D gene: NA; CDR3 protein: CASSLAGVNSPLHF
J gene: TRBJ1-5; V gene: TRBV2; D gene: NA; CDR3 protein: CASSPGGSQPQHF
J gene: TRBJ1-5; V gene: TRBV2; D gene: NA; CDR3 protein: CASSESGVTEPQHF
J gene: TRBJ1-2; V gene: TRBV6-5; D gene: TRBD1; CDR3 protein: CASSYSRTGGRYGYTF
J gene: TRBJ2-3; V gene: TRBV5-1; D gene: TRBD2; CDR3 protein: CASSLPTSGGTDTQYF
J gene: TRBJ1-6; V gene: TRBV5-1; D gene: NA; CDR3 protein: CASSVNSPLHF
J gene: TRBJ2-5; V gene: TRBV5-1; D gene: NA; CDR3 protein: CASRTTNEETQYF
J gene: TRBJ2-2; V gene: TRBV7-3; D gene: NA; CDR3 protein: CASSLNTGGASKLFF
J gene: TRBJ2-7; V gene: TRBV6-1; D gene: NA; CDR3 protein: CASKQYSYEQYF
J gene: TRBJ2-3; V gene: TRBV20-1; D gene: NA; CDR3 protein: CSASQSDTQYF
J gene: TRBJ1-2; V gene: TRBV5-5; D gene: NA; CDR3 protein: CASSSSLGANYGYTF
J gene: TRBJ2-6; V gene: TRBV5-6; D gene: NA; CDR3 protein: CASSPLPQGSGANVLTF